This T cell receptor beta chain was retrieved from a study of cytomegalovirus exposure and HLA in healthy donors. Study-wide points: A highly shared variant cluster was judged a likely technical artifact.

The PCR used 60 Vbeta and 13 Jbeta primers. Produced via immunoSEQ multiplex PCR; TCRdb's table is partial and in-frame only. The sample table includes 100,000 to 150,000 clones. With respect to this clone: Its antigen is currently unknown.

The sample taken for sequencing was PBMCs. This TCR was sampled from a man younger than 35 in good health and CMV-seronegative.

The CDR3 loop reads CASSVGSVRDQLNNEQFF. The DNA for the CDR3 is TGTGCCAGCAGTGTTGGGTCCGTTCGGGATCAACTCAACAATGAGCAGTTCTTC. This chain joins TRBV2 and TRBJ2-1, with TRBD2 as a possible D gene (5 bases). The germline gives CDR1 SNHLY, CDR2 FYNNEI. The CDR3 is 18 amino acids. Deletions cut 4 bases from V and 5 bases from J, with 24 bases between.